This T cell receptor (beta chain) was captured by sequencing in a study of T cell clonality in common variable immunodeficiency (dated by TCRdb to 2015 to 2017). Here is what the overall study found, with its caveats: Even though DNA input was the same, control samples had an average of around 82,000 unique sequences each, compared with approximately 32,000 in CVID samples. It was noted by the authors that sequencing of the repertoires of T cell subpopulations would be needed to clarify the cause of the increased clonality in CVID. Correlations between repertoire features and clinical complications were limited by patient heterogeneity within the CVID cohort. Reportedly, TCRbeta sequences from CVID had fewer deletions and N-nucleotide insertions, and highly modified clones with 13 or more V deletions were absent from CVID. Compared with healthy controls, CVID subjects showed increased TCRbeta clonality (t-test p = 0.018), a feature most characteristic of about a third of subjects. CVID subjects shared fewer TCRbeta clones with each other than healthy controls did (p < 0.0001).

As concerns this clone: It has no known antigen specificity. The read ends 3 residues before the CDR3 terminus; that terminus is restored from the germline J gene.

For sequencing input, CVID and control samples contributed equivalent amounts of genomic DNA. For every sample, a 60 bp segment covering the rearranged TCRbeta CDR3 region was amplified and then sequenced. TCRbeta amplification used the immunoSEQ assay, a bias-corrected multiplex PCR with high-throughput sequencing. In the original analysis: Every unique nucleotide sequence counted as a clone and was annotated with V, D and J genes, copy number and frequency. Sequences were labeled productive if in frame, and non-productive if out of frame or containing stop codons. As previously described, clonality was computed from Shannon's entropy. The predicted amino acid sequences of productive clones were used to derive mean CDR3 Kyte-Doolittle hydropathy. Hierarchical clustering of scaled V gene usage was performed with the R hclust function using Manhattan distance and complete linkage. To assess clone sharing by CDR3 amino acid sequence, 12 repertoires per group were resampled over 100 rounds. The repertoires were searched for 65 to 80 published EBV-specific and some 240 published CMV-specific TCRbeta sequences. After two CVID samples that produced fewer than 10,000 sequences were dropped from the analysis, roughly 42 CVID repertoires remained. The table comes from immuneACCESS by way of TCRdb, which keeps in-frame sequences with V and J called. Part of the clones is missing from these tables; in studies checked, under half for an unresolved V gene and the rest for unknown reasons. V, J and clone size are taken as reported in that table, and D and trimming were inferred from the DNA itself. For this sample, more than 30,000 clones are listed, none of them singletons. Approximately 7% of the sample lies in the top ten.

V ends up 5 bases short and J 6 bases short, with an unmatched junction base count of 11. The CDR1 and CDR2 encoded by the germline V gene (reference sequence) are LNHDA and SQIVND. Measured from the cysteine to the phenylalanine, the CDR3 is 16 residues long. Shown are 39 bases from within the CDR3, in frame from base 1. Diagnosis of CVID followed standard criteria, namely serum IgG, IgA and/or IgM below the normal range together with specific antibody deficiency. There were around 45 subjects in the CVID group (roughly 15 female and approximately 30 male), ranging in age from roughly 9 to 65 years, with a mean age of 40. Most of the CVID patients and most of the healthy controls were of Caucasian heritage. All CVID subjects had received replacement immunoglobulin therapy for at least one year at the time of study participation. At blood collection, none of the CVID subjects was ill or on immunomodulatory or immunosuppressive medication. Heparinized peripheral whole blood samples of about 5 to 9 ml were collected from each donor. TCRbeta CDR3 repertoires were sequenced from genomic DNA of adults with common variable immune deficiency (CVID) and healthy adult controls. Diluted blood was density-centrifuged over Hypaque 1077 or Ficoll-Paque to isolate peripheral blood mononuclear cells. Genomic DNA was obtained from unsorted mononuclear cells using either Qiagen column purification or a centrifugation-based method.

The sequence is built from TRBV19 and TRBJ2-7, with TRBD2 matching 12 junction bases. Sequences were obtained from peripheral blood mononuclear cells. The sequence derives from a human donor with common variable immunodeficiency. The CDR3 loop reads CASSPRPLAGGTEQYF. The sequenced part of the CDR3 DNA is TGTGCCAGTAGTCCTCGACCTCTAGCGGGAGGGACCGAG.